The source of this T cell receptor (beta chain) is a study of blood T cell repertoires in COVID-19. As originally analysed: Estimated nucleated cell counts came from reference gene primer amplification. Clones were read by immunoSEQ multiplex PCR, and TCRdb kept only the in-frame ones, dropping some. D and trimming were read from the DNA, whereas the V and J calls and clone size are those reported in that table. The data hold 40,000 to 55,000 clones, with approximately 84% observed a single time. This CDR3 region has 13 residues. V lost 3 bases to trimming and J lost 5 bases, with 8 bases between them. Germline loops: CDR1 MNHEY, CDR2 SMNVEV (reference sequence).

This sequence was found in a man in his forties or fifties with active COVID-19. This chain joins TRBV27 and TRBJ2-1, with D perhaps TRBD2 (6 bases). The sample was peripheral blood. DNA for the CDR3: TGTGCCAGCAGTTTTCGGGAGAACAATGAGCAGTTCTTC. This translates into CASSFRENNEQFF.